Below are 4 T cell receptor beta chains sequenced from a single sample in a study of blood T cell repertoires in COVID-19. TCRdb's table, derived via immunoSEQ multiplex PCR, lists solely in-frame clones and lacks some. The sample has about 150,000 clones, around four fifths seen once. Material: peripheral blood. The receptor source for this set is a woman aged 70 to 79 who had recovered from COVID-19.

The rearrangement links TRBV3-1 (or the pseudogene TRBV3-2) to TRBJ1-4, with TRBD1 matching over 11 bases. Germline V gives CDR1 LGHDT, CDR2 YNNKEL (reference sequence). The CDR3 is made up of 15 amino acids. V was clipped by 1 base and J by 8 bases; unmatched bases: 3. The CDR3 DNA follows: TGTGCCAGCAGCCAAGGGACAGGGGGCGGAGAAAAACTGTTTTTT. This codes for CASSQGTGGGEKLFF.

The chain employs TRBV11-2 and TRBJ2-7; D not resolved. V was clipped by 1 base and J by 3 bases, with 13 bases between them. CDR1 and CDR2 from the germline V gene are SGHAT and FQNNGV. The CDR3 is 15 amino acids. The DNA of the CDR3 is TGTGCCAGCAGCTTAGGAGCCGCGGCGCGCTACGAGCAGTACTTC. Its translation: CASSLGAAARYEQYF. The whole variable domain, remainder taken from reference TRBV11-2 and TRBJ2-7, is EAGVAQSPRYKIIEKRQSVAFWCNPISGHATLYWYQQILGQGPKLLIQFQNNGVVDDSQLPKDRFSAERLKGVDSTLKIQPAKLEDSAVYLCASSLGAAARYEQYFGPGTRLTVT.

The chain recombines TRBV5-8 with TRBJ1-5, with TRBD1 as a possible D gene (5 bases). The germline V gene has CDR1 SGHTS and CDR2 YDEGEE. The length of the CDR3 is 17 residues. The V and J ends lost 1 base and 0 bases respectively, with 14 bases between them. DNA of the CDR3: TGTGCCAGCAGCTTGTGGGGCGGAACCTATAGCAATCAGCCCCAGCATTTT. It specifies CASSLWGGTYSNQPQHF.

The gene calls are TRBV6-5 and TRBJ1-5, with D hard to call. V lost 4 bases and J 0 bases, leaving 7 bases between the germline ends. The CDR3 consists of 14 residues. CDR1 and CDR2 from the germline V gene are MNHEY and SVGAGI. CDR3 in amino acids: CASSLAHSNQPQHF. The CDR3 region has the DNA TGTGCCAGCAGTTTAGCCCATAGCAATCAGCCCCAGCATTTT.